The 31 T cell receptor beta chains given below trace back to one sample, sequenced in a study of Graves' ophthalmopathy and Graves' hyperthyroidism. RNA transcripts yielded amplified TCR beta CDR3 regions. First-round RT-PCR relied on HTBI primers, and a second-round multiplex PCR came next. TCRdb itself ran the multiplex PCR reads through MiXCR, one entry per CDR3 protein. The table includes about 180,000 distinct CDR3 sequences, about 40% detected once. Sequences were obtained from peripheral blood. The receptors come from a woman in her 40s with Graves' ophthalmopathy.

This clonotype was seen at least ten times. This sequence joins TRBV12-3 or TRBV12-4 and TRBJ2-5; a possible D gene is TRBD1 (6 bases). This CDR3 comprises 14 residues. V was shortened by 5 bases and J by 1 base, with 11 bases between the two germline ends. This chain's CDR3 is CASSLKGGQETQYF. As DNA, the CDR3 is TGTGCCAGCAGTCTAAAAGGGGGCCAAGAGACCCAGTACTTC.

This clonotype came up once. The V and J genes are TRBV27 and TRBJ1-6; the D is unclear. V lost 5 bases and J lost 2, with 4 bases in between. Germline CDR1 and CDR2: MNHEY and SMNVEV (reference sequence). The CDR3 extends over 13 amino acids. CDR3 protein: CASSVTYNSPLHF. CDR3 coding DNA: TGTGCCAGCAGTGTAACCTATAATTCACCCCTCCACTTT.

This clonotype was counted many times. The chain recombines TRBV15 with TRBJ1-2; D remains ambiguous. The CDR3 covers 14 residues. Germline V gives CDR1 LNHNV, CDR2 YYDKDF (reference sequence). The germline V and J ends were trimmed by 9 bases and 7 bases, with 21 bases remaining between them. The CDR3 coding sequence is TGTGCCACGTCCGGGCAACGGCTAACGGGTGGCTACACCTTC. It translates to CATSGQRLTGGYTF.

This chain connects TRBV7-9 to TRBJ1-1, with D possibly TRBD1 on 6 matching bases. This CDR3 is built from 13 residues. Germline CDR1 SEHNR, CDR2 FQNEAQ (reference sequence). Deletions cut 5 bases from V and 5 bases from J, with 12 bases between. CDR3 in DNA: TGTGCCAGCAGCCGACAGGAGCGGACTGAAGCTTTCTTT. This encodes CASSRQERTEAFF. The variable domain in full, with the rest retrieved from reference TRBV7-9 and TRBJ1-1, is DTGVSQNPRHKITKRGQNVTFRCDPISEHNRLYWYRQTLGQGPEFLTYFQNEAQLEKSRLLSDRFSAERPKGSFSTLEIQRTEQGDSAMYLCASSRQERTEAFFGQGTRLTVV.

This chain joins TRBV7-2 and TRBJ2-7; D unresolved. CDR1 is SGHTA and CDR2 is FQGNSA in the germline V gene. V gave up 1 base and J gave up 0 bases, with 7 bases separating them. The CDR3 is made up of 14 amino acids. CDR3 loop: CASSLVAYSYEQYF. The CDR3 coding sequence is TGTGCCAGCAGCTTAGTGGCCTACTCCTACGAGCAGTACTTC.

This clonotype has ten or more counts. The V gene is TRBV6-5, the J gene TRBJ1-2; D is possibly TRBD1 (6 bases). The germline gives CDR1 MNHEY, CDR2 SVGAGI. This CDR3 has 12 residues. Trimming pared 2 bases from V and 8 bases from J, leaving 9 bases between. The CDR3 region is CASSYPGAGYTF. Here the CDR3 DNA reads TGTGCCAGCAGTTACCCAGGGGCGGGCTACACCTTC.

The CDR3 bases are TGTGCCTGGAGTGTACAGGTGGCCTATGGCTACACCTTC. This gives the protein CAWSVQVAYGYTF. V usage is TRBV30 and J usage is TRBJ1-2, with D perhaps matching TRBD1 (5 bases). CDR3 length: 13 amino acids. V lost 0 bases and J 4 bases, leaving 9 bases between the germline ends. Germline CDR1 reads GTSNPN; CDR2 reads SVGIG (reference sequence).

This clonotype was seen a few times. J is TRBJ2-7 and V is TRBV28, with a weak D call TRBD2 (6 bases). The germline V gene has CDR1 MDHEN and CDR2 SYDVKM. V was cut by 6 bases and J by 5 bases, with 14 bases left in between. This CDR3 contains 13 residues. CDR3 in amino acids: CASSLREADEQYF. CDR3 nucleotides: TGTGCCAGCAGCCTCAGGGAGGCGGACGAGCAGTACTTC. Supplemented by reference TRBV28 and TRBJ2-7, the full variable domain reads DVKVTQSSRYLVKRTGEKVFLECVQDMDHENMFWYRQDPGLGLRLIYFSYDVKMKEKGDIPEGYSVSREKKERFSLILESASTNQTSMYLCASSLREADEQYFGPGTRLTVT.

The count of this clonotype is one. The chain couples TRBV28 to TRBJ1-2; 7 bases map to TRBD1. The J segment lost 7 bases and the V segment lost 4 bases, leaving 3 bases of the junction unmatched. Germline lookup yields CDR1 MDHEN and CDR2 SYDVKM. The CDR3 loop spans 12 amino acids. As DNA, the CDR3 is TGTGCCAGCAGTTCGAGGGGGCCTGGCTACACCTTC. Protein: CASSSRGPGYTF.

This clonotype was counted at least ten times. The J gene is TRBJ2-4, the V gene TRBV7-6; 11 bases are a match to TRBD2. Losses at the gene ends were 3 bases for V and 8 bases for J; bases not matched to a gene: 3. CDR1 is SGHVS, CDR2 FNYEAQ, per germline. The CDR3 totals 14 residues. CDR3 sequence reads: CASSFTSGGDIQYF. For the CDR3, the DNA is TGTGCCAGCAGCTTTACTAGCGGGGGAGACATTCAGTACTTC.

This clonotype has ten or more counts. J is TRBJ1-6 and V is TRBV14, with D unclear. CDR1 and CDR2 from the germline V gene are SGHDN and FVKESK. This CDR3 region has 15 residues. The V end was cut by 1 base, the J end by 4 bases, with 8 bases between. The CDR3 is CASSQVTGYNSPLHF. The DNA of the CDR3 is TGTGCCAGCAGCCAAGTTACGGGATATAATTCACCCCTCCACTTT.

This clonotype came up many times. This chain uses TRBV28 with TRBJ1-1, with D maybe TRBD1 (6 bases). Germline V gene sequence: CDR1 MDHEN, CDR2 SYDVKM. The CDR3 covers 13 residues. V was clipped by 6 bases and J by 3 bases, with 11 bases between them. CDR3 DNA: TGTGCCAGCAGGCCACAGGGTTACACTGAAGCTTTCTTT. It codes for CASRPQGYTEAFF.

This clonotype was counted many times. The J gene is TRBJ2-7, the V gene TRBV6-5; either TRBD1 or TRBD2 may fit D (5 bases each). The CDR3 is made up of 16 amino acids. The germline V and J ends were trimmed by 0 bases and 5 bases, with 17 bases remaining between them. Germline V gene lookup returns CDR1 MNHEY and CDR2 SVGAGI. The CDR3: CASSYSQVGGVNEQYF. CDR3 DNA: TGTGCCAGCAGTTACTCCCAGGTTGGGGGAGTTAACGAGCAGTACTTC.

In regard to this clonotype: Its ends do not fully match the called genes, so a read error is possible. CDR3 loop: CASSLATADLFGCTF. The CDR3 bases are TGTGCCAGCAGCCTGGCCACGGCGGACCTATTTGGCTGCACCTTC. V usage is TRBV7-6 and J usage is TRBJ1-2; D is unresolved. This CDR3 is built from 15 residues. Germline values: CDR1 SGHVS, CDR2 FNYEAQ.

Worth noting for this clonotype: A junction end diverges from the germline sequence, so it may reflect a read error. CDR3 amino acids: CASSYSPLGSPLHF. The CDR3 nucleotides are TGTGCCAGCAGTTACTCCCCATTGGGTTCACCCCTCCACTTT. The gene calls are TRBV6-4 and TRBJ1-6; D not certain. Germline lookup yields CDR1 MRHNA and CDR2 SNTAGT. The CDR3 runs to 14 residues.

Many counts were recorded for this clonotype. V and J are TRBV7-2 and TRBJ1-1; D is uncertain. CDR1 SGHTA and CDR2 FQGNSA come from the germline V gene. The V and J ends lost 2 bases and 1 base respectively, with 8 bases between them. This CDR3 spans 14 amino acids. The CDR3 DNA is TGTGCCAGCAGCTTAAACAGTCCGAACACTGAAGCTTTCTTT. It yields the protein CASSLNSPNTEAFF.

J is TRBJ1-6 and V is TRBV2, with D possibly TRBD1 on 6 matching bases. From germline, CDR1 is SNHLY and CDR2 FYNNEI. The CDR3 runs to 16 residues. V gave up 3 bases and J gave up 9 bases, with 18 bases separating them. The CDR3 region is CASSDRRQGHVSPLHF. Here the CDR3 DNA reads TGTGCCAGCAGTGATCGGCGCCAGGGGCATGTTTCACCCCTCCACTTT.

The chain uses TRBV12-3 or TRBV12-4 and TRBJ2-7; D may be TRBD1 or TRBD2 (5 bases each). The CDR3 consists of 19 residues. Trimming took 7 bases from V and 4 from J, leaving 32 bases between them. The CDR3 region is CASTSGANSRTSVAYEQYF. The CDR3 nucleotides read TGTGCCAGCACTTCCGGGGCTAACTCACGGACTTCGGTCGCATACGAGCAGTACTTC.

This chain connects TRBV7-2 to TRBJ2-5; 12 nucleotides line up with TRBD2. The V gene end was trimmed by 3 bases and the J gene end by 11 bases; junction bases not matched to a gene: 10. Germline values: CDR1 SGHTA, CDR2 FQGNSA. The CDR3 has 15 amino acids. The CDR3 nucleotides read TGTGCCAGCAGCTTGCGGACTAGCGGGATAAAGGATCAGTACTTC. Residues: CASSLRTSGIKDQYF.

The V gene is TRBV7-2, the J gene TRBJ2-5; 9 nucleotides line up with TRBD1. With V trimmed by 5 bases and J by 6 bases, 7 bases remained unmatched. In germline, CDR1 is SGHTA, CDR2 FQGNSA. The CDR3 runs 14 residues. Written as DNA, the CDR3 is TGTGCCAGCAGCCCTACAGGGGGCCGGCAGACCCAGTACTTC. Translated, it gives CASSPTGGRQTQYF.

The chain links TRBV27 to TRBJ1-2; maybe TRBD1 (6 bases). This CDR3 has 14 residues. V dropped 6 bases and J dropped 3 bases, with 14 bases sitting between them. Germline values: CDR1 MNHEY, CDR2 SMNVEV (reference sequence). Here the CDR3 reads CASRSRGSDYGYTF. The CDR3, as DNA: TGTGCCAGCAGAAGCAGGGGTTCGGACTATGGCTACACCTTC.

This clonotype was seen only a few times. J is TRBJ2-5 and V is TRBV15, with D perhaps matching TRBD2 (5 bases). Trimming took off 3 bases at V and 2 bases at J, with 10 bases between the two ends. Germline CDR1 and CDR2: LNHNV and YYDKDF (reference sequence). The CDR3 covers 14 residues. In DNA form, the CDR3 reads TGTGCCACCAGCAGTCGTCAGCGGCAAGAGACCCAGTACTTC. Translated: CATSSRQRQETQYF.

This clonotype showed up many times. The chain is built from TRBV30 and TRBJ1-1; no firm D call. Trimming took off 2 bases at V and 0 bases at J, with 1 base between the two ends. The CDR3 spans 11 residues. Looked up from germline, CDR1 is GTSNPN and CDR2 is SVGIG (reference sequence). DNA for the CDR3: TGTGCCTGGAGTTTGAACACTGAAGCTTTCTTT. It encodes CAWSLNTEAFF.

In its sample, this clonotype was seen once. V gene TRBV11-2 combines with J gene TRBJ1-1; the match to TRBD1 covers 7 bases. Looked up from germline, CDR1 is SGHAT and CDR2 is FQNNGV. V lost 10 bases and J lost 10; bases outside the gene matches: 18. CDR3 size: 14 residues. The CDR3 DNA reads TGTGCCATCGGCGGGGGATTACAGGGGTCGGGAGCTTTCTTT. It specifies CAIGGGLQGSGAFF.

The V call is TRBV15, the J call TRBJ1-5, with D hard to call. CDR1 is LNHNV and CDR2 is YYDKDF in the germline V gene (reference sequence). The CDR3 spans 15 residues. Trimming shortened V by 1 base and J by 1 base, and 8 bases separated the two germline ends. CDR3 DNA: TGTGCCACCAGCAGAGTTTACGGGAGCAATCAGCCCCAGCATTTT. It is translated as CATSRVYGSNQPQHF.

Ten or more counts support this clonotype. This chain uses TRBV6-5 with TRBJ1-1; weak D call: TRBD1 (5 bases). V was clipped by 1 base and J by 2 bases, with 11 bases between them. CDR1 is MNHEY and CDR2 is SVGAGI in the germline V gene. The CDR3 spans 15 residues. This CDR3 is CASSYFWGLNTEAFF. DNA of the CDR3: TGTGCCAGCAGTTACTTTTGGGGGTTAAACACTGAAGCTTTCTTT.

This chain joins TRBV12-3 or TRBV12-4 and TRBJ1-5; tentatively, D is TRBD1 (5 bases). V was clipped by 3 bases and J by 7 bases, with 10 bases between them. There are 13 residues in the CDR3. CDR3 DNA sequence: TGTGCCAGCAGTTTCTACGGGGACCAGCCCCAGCATTTT. As protein: CASSFYGDQPQHF.

Many counts were recorded for this clonotype. V gene TRBV6-1 combines with J gene TRBJ1-2; D remains ambiguous. V was clipped by 0 bases and J by 4 bases, with 6 bases between them. Germline V gives CDR1 MNHNS, CDR2 SASEGT. CDR3 length: 13 residues. This chain's CDR3 is CASSEAPGYGYTF. As DNA, the CDR3 is TGTGCCAGCAGTGAAGCGCCAGGCTATGGCTACACCTTC.

This sequence joins TRBV12-3 or TRBV12-4 and TRBJ2-2, with D unclear. This CDR3 contains 14 residues. V was cut by 7 bases and J by 0 bases, with 9 bases left in between. CDR3 protein: CASTLLANTGELFF. For the CDR3, the DNA is TGTGCCAGCACCCTCCTAGCGAACACCGGGGAGCTGTTTTTT.

This clonotype was recorded at least ten times. The rearrangement joins TRBV11-2 to TRBJ2-5; D unresolved. CDR1 and CDR2 (germline): SGHAT, FQNNGV. Trimming cost V 3 bases and J 7 bases, with 9 bases left between them. This CDR3 contains 12 residues. The CDR3: CASSLGIGTQYF. In DNA, the CDR3 is TGTGCCAGCAGCTTGGGGATCGGGACCCAGTACTTC. Complete variable domain (other parts from reference TRBV11-2 and TRBJ2-5): EAGVAQSPRYKIIEKRQSVAFWCNPISGHATLYWYQQILGQGPKLLIQFQNNGVVDDSQLPKDRFSAERLKGVDSTLKIQPAKLEDSAVYLCASSLGIGTQYFGPGTRLLVL.

This clonotype was seen at least ten times. This sequence joins TRBV5-1 and TRBJ1-2; the match to TRBD1 covers 8 bases. V lost 3 bases and J lost 7; bases outside the gene matches: 14. CDR3 length: 16 amino acids. Per the germline V gene, CDR1 is SGHRS and CDR2 is YFSETQ. In nucleotides, the CDR3 is TGCGCCAGCAGCTCCGGACAGGGCCTGTCAGCGGGTGGCTACACCTTC. Protein sequence: CASSSGQGLSAGGYTF.